The 29 T cell receptor beta chains listed next were all sequenced from one sample in a study of cytomegalovirus exposure and HLA in healthy donors. Primers for the PCR totalled 60 Vbeta and 13 Jbeta. Measured with immunoSEQ multiplex PCR; TCRdb has only the in-frame clones, and not every one. The sample yields more than 70,000 clones, 55% to 80% seen once. Specimen: PBMCs. The origin of the receptors is a man between 40 and 49 years old in good health and CMV-seropositive.

The chain has TRBV7-9 and TRBJ1-1, with a possible D match to TRBD1 (5 bases). Germline CDR1 is SEHNR and CDR2 is FQNEAQ (reference sequence). CDR3 length: 14 residues. With 7 bases removed from V and 5 bases from J, the gap between germline ends came to 17 bases. The CDR3 DNA reads TGTGCCAGCACCTTCCTCCAGGGTGGGACTGAAGCTTTCTTT. Its protein product is CASTFLQGGTEAFF.

This clone has more than one count but fewer than ten. V usage is TRBV5-1 and J usage is TRBJ2-2; the D gene is possibly TRBD2 (6 bases). CDR3 length: 17 amino acids. CDR1 and CDR2 from the germline V gene are SGHRS and YFSETQ. The germline V and J ends were trimmed by 1 base and 4 bases, with 17 bases remaining between them. The DNA of the CDR3 is TGCGCCAGCAGCTTGCGGGCTACTACTAGCAGCACCGGGGAGCTGTTTTTT. Translated, it gives CASSLRATTSSTGELFF.

In this sample, this clone turned up once. The V gene is TRBV5-4, the J gene TRBJ1-5, with D possibly being TRBD1 (6 bases). The V and J ends lost 1 base and 6 bases respectively, with 14 bases between them. Germline V gene lookup returns CDR1 SGHNT and CDR2 YYREEE (reference sequence). There are 15 residues in the CDR3. The CDR3 loop is CASSLSGGAGQPQHF. In DNA form, the CDR3 reads TGTGCCAGCAGCTTGAGCGGGGGCGCGGGTCAGCCCCAGCATTTT.

The V and J genes are TRBV7-3 and TRBJ2-5; tentative D call: TRBD2 (5 bases). The V gene lost 8 bases and the J gene lost 2 bases, with 12 bases spanning the gap. Germline V gives CDR1 SGHTA, CDR2 FQGTGA. The CDR3 runs to 13 residues. Here the CDR3 DNA reads TGTGCCAGCGCCACGGGGTTACAAGAGACCCAGTACTTC. Translation gives CASATGLQETQYF.

This clone was seen a few times. V and J are TRBV4-1 and TRBJ2-1; D gene ambiguous. V was pared by 1 base and J by 3 bases, with 4 bases between. Germline assignment: CDR1 MGHRA and CDR2 YSYEKL. The length of the CDR3 is 13 residues. The CDR3 nucleotides are TGCGCCAGCAGCCAAGGCGACTACAATGAGCAGTTCTTC. Translation gives CASSQGDYNEQFF.

V and J are TRBV10-3 and TRBJ1-2, with a possible D match to TRBD1 (6 bases). The CDR3 sequence is 14 residues long. Germline CDR1 and CDR2: ENHRY and SYGVKD. V lost 2 bases and J 7 bases, leaving 14 bases between the germline ends. As DNA, the CDR3 is TGTGCCATCAGTGAGGGGCAGGGGCTGGGTGGCTACACCTTC. Protein: CAISEGQGLGGYTF.

The rearrangement joins TRBV5-1 to TRBJ2-7; 7 nucleotides line up with TRBD2. The ends lost 1 base at V and 3 bases at J; junction bases unmatched: 7. This CDR3 has 15 residues. Per the germline V gene, CDR1 is SGHRS and CDR2 is YFSETQ. The DNA of the CDR3 is TGCGCCAGCAGCTTGAGCGGGAAAGTAGACTACGAGCAGTACTTC. It codes for CASSLSGKVDYEQYF.

This clone was seen just once. The chain has TRBV6-5 and TRBJ1-1; D is perhaps TRBD1 (6 bases). V was clipped by 5 bases and J by 3 bases, with 13 bases between them. Germline V gene sequence: CDR1 MNHEY, CDR2 SVGAGI. The CDR3 runs to 14 residues. The CDR3 is CASSSPNRDTEAFF. The CDR3 DNA is TGTGCCAGCAGTAGTCCAAACAGGGACACTGAAGCTTTCTTT.

V gene TRBV27 combines with J gene TRBJ2-7; no clear D gene. Germline assignment: CDR1 MNHEY and CDR2 SMNVEV (reference sequence). The CDR3 has 15 amino acids. Trimming shortened V by 2 bases and J by 0 bases, and 11 bases separated the two germline ends. The CDR3 loop is CASSLTGRSSYEQYF. The CDR3 coding sequence is TGTGCCAGCAGTTTAACTGGTAGGAGCTCCTACGAGCAGTACTTC.

This clone was detected once. The final CDR3 position lacks the conserved phenylalanine or tryptophan, pointing to a likely read error. The chain recombines TRBV29-1 with TRBJ1-1, with 9 positions matching TRBD1. From germline, CDR1 is SQVTM and CDR2 ANQGSEA. The CDR3 length is 12 residues. The CDR3 loop is CSVGQGGTEAFV. In DNA form, the CDR3 reads TGCAGTGTGGGACAGGGTGGGACTGAAGCTTTCGTT.

This clone appeared a few times. V gene TRBV19 combines with J gene TRBJ2-3; D unclear. Germline V gene sequence: CDR1 LNHDA, CDR2 SQIVND (reference sequence). The germline V and J ends were trimmed by 1 base and 0 bases, with 5 bases remaining between them. This CDR3 has 14 amino acids. CDR3 in DNA: TGTGCCAGTAGTATAGTGGGCAGCACAGATACGCAGTATTTT. Its protein is CASSIVGSTDTQYF.

This clone was seen a handful of times. V and J are TRBV7-9 and TRBJ1-6, with a weak D call TRBD1 (6 bases). This CDR3 is built from 15 residues. Germline V gene sequence: CDR1 SEHNR, CDR2 FQNEAQ (reference sequence). Trimming shortened V by 3 bases and J by 7 bases, and 13 bases separated the two germline ends. The CDR3 is CASSFPTGSNSPLHF. The CDR3 DNA reads as TGTGCCAGCAGCTTCCCGACAGGATCCAATTCACCCCTCCACTTT.

This clone came up a few times. J is TRBJ2-1 and V is TRBV28, with 7 bases identical to TRBD1. V shed 10 bases, J shed 7 bases, and the junction held 7 bases outside the gene matches. Germline values: CDR1 MDHEN, CDR2 SYDVKM. The CDR3 is 12 residues long. The CDR3 reads CATITGVNEQFF. Here the CDR3 DNA reads TGTGCCACCATCACAGGGGTTAATGAGCAGTTCTTC.

A single count supports this clone. V usage is TRBV14 and J usage is TRBJ1-2; unclear D gene. V was shortened by 4 bases and J by 3 bases, with 12 bases between the two germline ends. CDR3 size: 14 residues. Looked up from germline, CDR1 is SGHDN and CDR2 is FVKESK. The CDR3 loop reads CASSRGPRDYGYTF. The CDR3 DNA sequence: TGTGCCAGCAGCCGCGGGCCGAGGGACTATGGCTACACCTTC.

The genes are TRBV28 and TRBJ2-7; 11 nucleotides match TRBD2. This CDR3 is 15 amino acids long. Germline V gives CDR1 MDHEN, CDR2 SYDVKM. V shed 5 bases, J shed 6 bases, and the junction held 9 bases outside the gene matches. CDR3 in amino acids: CASSETQLAGVEQYF. CDR3 sequence (DNA): TGTGCCAGCAGTGAGACCCAACTAGCGGGAGTCGAGCAGTACTTC.

In its sample, this clone was seen a few times. V and J are TRBV10-3 and TRBJ2-1; 13 bases are shared with TRBD2. This CDR3 spans 18 amino acids. V lost 3 bases and J lost 6; bases outside the gene matches: 11. CDR1 and CDR2 (germline): ENHRY, SYGVKD. The CDR3 sequence: CAISDGIGTSGAINEQFF. Here the CDR3 DNA reads TGTGCCATCAGTGATGGTATTGGGACTAGCGGGGCGATCAATGAGCAGTTCTTC.

The rearrangement joins TRBV7-3 to TRBJ1-1, with TRBD1 matching 9 bases. V trimming: 5 bases; J trimming: 5 bases; junction bases outside the gene matches: 3. This CDR3 is built from 13 residues. Germline V gene data show CDR1 as SGHTA and CDR2 as FQGTGA. CDR3 DNA: TGTGCCAGCAGCCGCGACAGGGGGACTGAAGCTTTCTTT. It is translated as CASSRDRGTEAFF.

The chain employs TRBV11-2 and TRBJ1-2; possible D gene TRBD1, 6 bases. The V end lost 1 base, the J end lost 4 bases, and 16 bases lay between the germline ends. The CDR3 loop spans 16 amino acids. CDR1 SGHAT and CDR2 FQNNGV come from the germline V gene. The CDR3 protein is CASSLGPGGGPYGYTF. CDR3 sequence (DNA): TGTGCCAGCAGCTTAGGACCCGGCGGGGGGCCCTATGGCTACACCTTC.

The rearrangement joins TRBV19 to TRBJ2-6, with a possible D match to TRBD1 (5 bases). Germline V lookup: CDR1 LNHDA, CDR2 SQIVND (reference sequence). Trimming shortened V by 4 bases and J by 0 bases, and 7 bases separated the two germline ends. CDR3 length equals 15 residues. CDR3 sequence (DNA): TGTGCCAGTAGTACCGACAGCTCTGGGGCCAACGTCCTGACTTTC. It specifies CASSTDSSGANVLTF.

The chain is built from TRBV21-1 and TRBJ1-4; the table's TRBD1 call for D was not verified on the DNA. TRBV21-1 is recorded as a pseudogene. CDR3 length: 16 residues. The CDR3 spells CASSKAPETGGEKLFF. The CDR3 nucleotides read TGTGCCAGCAGCAAAGCGCCAGAGACAGGGGGTGAAAAACTGTTTTTT.

The chain links TRBV19 to TRBJ1-3; D is uncertain. Trimming left V 0 bases short and J 1 base short, with 16 bases between. Germline lookup yields CDR1 LNHDA and CDR2 SQIVND (reference sequence). The CDR3 is 18 residues long. CDR3 DNA: TGTGCCAGTAGTATAGATGGGCCAGCCCGCAGATCTGGAAACACCATATATTTT. Its protein is CASSIDGPARRSGNTIYF.

The chain couples TRBV28 to TRBJ1-5, with a weak D call TRBD1 (6 bases). The germline V and J ends were trimmed by 6 bases and 1 base, with 16 bases remaining between them. Germline-derived CDR1 and CDR2 are MDHEN and SYDVKM. There are 16 residues in the CDR3. The CDR3 region is CASRAVGGKSNQPQHF. CDR3 nucleotides: TGTGCCAGCAGGGCCGTAGGGGGAAAAAGCAATCAGCCCCAGCATTTT.

The rearrangement uses TRBV5-8 and TRBJ2-2, with a possible D match to TRBD2 (6 bases). Looked up from germline, CDR1 is SGHTS and CDR2 is YDEGEE. V dropped 0 bases and J dropped 5 bases, with 14 bases sitting between them. CDR3 size: 16 residues. The CDR3 DNA reads TGTGCCAGCAGCTTGGTACCTAGCGCGGGGACCGGGGAGCTGTTTTTT. It is translated as CASSLVPSAGTGELFF.

The genes are TRBV7-9 and TRBJ2-7; 8 bases line up with TRBD1. Germline V gene sequence: CDR1 SEHNR, CDR2 FQNEAQ (reference sequence). V lost 4 bases and J lost 3; bases outside the gene matches: 11. This CDR3 has 16 amino acids. CDR3 region: CASSSRTGQGVYEQYF. CDR3 DNA: TGTGCCAGCAGCTCGCGGACTGGACAGGGTGTCTACGAGCAGTACTTC.

The V call is TRBV11-2, the J call TRBJ2-3; D ambiguous. CDR1 is SGHAT and CDR2 is FQNNGV in the germline V gene. CDR3 length equals 17 residues. Trimming removed 4 bases at V and 5 bases at J, with 22 bases between. The CDR3 bases are TGTGCCAGCAGCTCCGACGGAGCTGGCTGGTCTATAGATACGCAGTATTTT. It translates to CASSSDGAGWSIDTQYF.

This clone has just a few counts. The chain employs TRBV27 and TRBJ2-5; possibly TRBD2 for D (6 bases). Germline V gene lookup returns CDR1 MNHEY and CDR2 SMNVEV (reference sequence). This CDR3 spans 16 amino acids. Trimming pared 6 bases from V and 1 base from J, leaving 18 bases between. The CDR3 spells CASRPTGTALQETQYF. The CDR3 coding sequence is TGTGCCAGCAGACCGACCGGGACTGCCCTCCAAGAGACCCAGTACTTC.

This sequence joins TRBV28 and TRBJ2-1; 8 bases align to TRBD2. The CDR3 runs to 15 residues. Germline V gene sequence: CDR1 MDHEN, CDR2 SYDVKM. With 7 bases clipped from V and 13 bases from J, the junction kept 18 bases outside the gene matches. The CDR3 DNA reads as TGTGCCAGCATCGGGGCGGATAGCGGGGCCAGTAGTCAGTTCTTC. Translating it yields CASIGADSGASSQFF. Filled out from reference TRBV28 and TRBJ2-1, the complete variable domain reads DVKVTQSSRYLVKRTGEKVFLECVQDMDHENMFWYRQDPGLGLRLIYFSYDVKMKEKGDIPEGYSVSREKKERFSLILESASTNQTSMYLCASIGADSGASSQFFGPGTRLTVL.

This clone was detected a few times. The chain couples TRBV7-9 to TRBJ1-6; D not resolved. Trimming cost V 3 bases and J 0 bases, with 6 bases left between them. CDR1 and CDR2 (germline): SEHNR, FQNEAQ (reference sequence). This CDR3 comprises 15 residues. CDR3 sequence reads: CASSFGSSYNSPLHF. The CDR3 DNA follows: TGTGCCAGCAGCTTCGGGAGCTCCTATAATTCACCCCTCCACTTT.

V gene TRBV9 combines with J gene TRBJ1-1, with D possibly TRBD1 on 5 matching bases. The length of the CDR3 is 13 residues. Germline CDR1 and CDR2: SGDLS and YYNGEE. Trimming took off 5 bases at V and 0 bases at J, with 8 bases between the two ends. CDR3 amino acids: CASRGEVNTEAFF. CDR3 nucleotide sequence: TGTGCCAGCAGGGGGGAGGTGAACACTGAAGCTTTCTTT.